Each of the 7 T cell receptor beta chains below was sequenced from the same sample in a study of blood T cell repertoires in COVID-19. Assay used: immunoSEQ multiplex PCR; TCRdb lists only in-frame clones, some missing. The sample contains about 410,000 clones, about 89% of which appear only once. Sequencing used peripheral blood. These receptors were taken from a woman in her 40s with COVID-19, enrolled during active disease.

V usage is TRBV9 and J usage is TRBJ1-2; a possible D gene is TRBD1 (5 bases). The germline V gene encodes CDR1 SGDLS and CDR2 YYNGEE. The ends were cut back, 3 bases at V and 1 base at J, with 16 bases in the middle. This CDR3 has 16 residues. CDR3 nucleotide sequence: TGTGCCAGCAGCGCGGTCACCCCGGGACTTAACTATGGCTACACCTTC. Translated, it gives CASSAVTPGLNYGYTF.

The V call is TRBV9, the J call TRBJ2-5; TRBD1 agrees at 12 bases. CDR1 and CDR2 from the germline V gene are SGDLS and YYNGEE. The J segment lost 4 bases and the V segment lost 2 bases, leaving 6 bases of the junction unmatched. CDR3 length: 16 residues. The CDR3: CASSVSGTGGAETQYF. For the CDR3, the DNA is TGTGCCAGCAGCGTCTCCGGGACAGGGGGCGCAGAGACCCAGTACTTC.

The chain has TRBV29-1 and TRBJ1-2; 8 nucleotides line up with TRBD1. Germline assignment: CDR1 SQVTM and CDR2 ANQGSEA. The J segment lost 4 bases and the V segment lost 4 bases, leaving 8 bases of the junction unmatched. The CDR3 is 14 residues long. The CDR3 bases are TGCAGCGTTGGACTCACAGGGGGGCTCTATGGCTACACCTTC. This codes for CSVGLTGGLYGYTF.

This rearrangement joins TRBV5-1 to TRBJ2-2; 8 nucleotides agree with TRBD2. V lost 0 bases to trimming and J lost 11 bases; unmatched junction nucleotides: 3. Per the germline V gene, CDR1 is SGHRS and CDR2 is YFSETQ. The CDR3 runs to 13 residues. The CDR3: CASSLAAGGELFF. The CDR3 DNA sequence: TGCGCCAGCAGCTTGGCTGCGGGAGGAGAGCTGTTTTTT. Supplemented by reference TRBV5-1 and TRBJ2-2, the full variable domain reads KAGVTQTPRYLIKTRGQQVTLSCSPISGHRSVSWYQQTPGQGLQFLFEYFSETQRNKGNFPGRFSGRQFSNSRSEMNVSTLELGDSALYLCASSLAAGGELFFGEGSRLTVL.

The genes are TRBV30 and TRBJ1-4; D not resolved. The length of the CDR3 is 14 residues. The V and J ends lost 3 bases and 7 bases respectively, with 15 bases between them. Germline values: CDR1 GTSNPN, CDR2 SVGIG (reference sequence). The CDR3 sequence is CAWSPVPNGEKLFF. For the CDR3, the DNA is TGTGCCTGGAGCCCGGTTCCTAACGGTGAAAAACTGTTTTTT. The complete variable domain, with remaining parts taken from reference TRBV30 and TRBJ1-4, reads SQTIHQWPATLVQPVGSPLSLECTVEGTSNPNLYWYRQAAGRGLQLLFYSVGIGQISSEVPQNLSASRPQDRQFILSSKKLLLSDSGFYLCAWSPVPNGEKLFFGSGTQLSVL.

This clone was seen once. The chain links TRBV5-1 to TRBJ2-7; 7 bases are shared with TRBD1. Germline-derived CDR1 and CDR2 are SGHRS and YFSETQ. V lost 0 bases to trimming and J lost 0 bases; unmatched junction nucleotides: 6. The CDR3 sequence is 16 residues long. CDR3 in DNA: TGCGCCAGCAGCTTGGAGGGGGCTATTTTCTCCTACGAGCAGTACTTC. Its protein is CASSLEGAIFSYEQYF.

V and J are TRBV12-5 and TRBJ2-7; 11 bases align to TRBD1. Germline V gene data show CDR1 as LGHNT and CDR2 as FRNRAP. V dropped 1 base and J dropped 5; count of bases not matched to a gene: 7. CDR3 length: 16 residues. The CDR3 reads CASGLGGTGGFDEQYF. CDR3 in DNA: TGTGCTAGTGGTTTGGGCGGGACAGGGGGTTTCGACGAGCAGTACTTC.